Included here is one T cell receptor (beta chain) sequence, with context. The time point denotes: pretreatment peripheral blood. These data are taken from a study of PD-L1 blockade in urothelial cancer. Turning to the study itself: Previous chemotherapy exposure amounted to 0 to 3 regimens for patients.

The authors spiked synthetic TCR analog templates into each PCR. Profiling relied on immunoSEQ multiplex PCR, and the TCRdb table lists in-frame clones only, not all of them. The data show 30,000 to 40,000 clones, with just over 90% seen just once and approximately 11% held by the top ten. The sample in question was PBMCs, obtained around atezolizumab (anti-PD-L1) treatment. The clonotype comes from a woman aged 60-75 years with urothelial cancer.

The CDR3 spells CASSPSGETQYF. The CDR3 DNA follows: TGTGCCAGCTCACCTTCGGGTGAGACCCAGTACTTC. The chain links TRBV18 to TRBJ2-5, with D hard to call. The ends were cut back, 3 bases at V and 5 bases at J, with 7 bases in the middle. The germline V gene has CDR1 KGHSH and CDR2 LQKENI. The length of the CDR3 is 12 residues. The full variable domain, completed using reference TRBV18 and TRBJ2-5, is NAGVMQNPRHLVRRRGQEARLRCSPMKGHSHVYWYRQLPEEGLKFMVYLQKENIIDESGMPKERFSAEFPKEGPSILRIQQVVRGDSAAYFCASSPSGETQYFGPGTRLLVL.